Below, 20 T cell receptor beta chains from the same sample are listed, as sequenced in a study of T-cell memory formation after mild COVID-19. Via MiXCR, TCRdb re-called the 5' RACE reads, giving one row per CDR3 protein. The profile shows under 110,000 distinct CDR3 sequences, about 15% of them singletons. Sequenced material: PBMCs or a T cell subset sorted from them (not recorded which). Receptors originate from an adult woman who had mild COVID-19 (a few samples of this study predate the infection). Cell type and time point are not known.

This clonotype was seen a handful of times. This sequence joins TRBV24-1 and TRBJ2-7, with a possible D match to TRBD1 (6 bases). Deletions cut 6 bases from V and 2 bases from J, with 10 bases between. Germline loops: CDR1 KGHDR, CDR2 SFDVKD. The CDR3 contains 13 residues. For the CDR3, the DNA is TGTGCCACCAGTCCAGGGGAGACCTACGAGCAGTACTTC. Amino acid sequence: CATSPGETYEQYF.

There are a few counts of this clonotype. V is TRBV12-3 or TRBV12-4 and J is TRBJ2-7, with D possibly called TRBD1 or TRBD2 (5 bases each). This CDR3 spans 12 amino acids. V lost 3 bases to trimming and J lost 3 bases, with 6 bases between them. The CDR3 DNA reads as TGTGCCAGCAGTTTTGGGGGCTACGAGCAGTACTTC. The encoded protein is CASSFGGYEQYF.

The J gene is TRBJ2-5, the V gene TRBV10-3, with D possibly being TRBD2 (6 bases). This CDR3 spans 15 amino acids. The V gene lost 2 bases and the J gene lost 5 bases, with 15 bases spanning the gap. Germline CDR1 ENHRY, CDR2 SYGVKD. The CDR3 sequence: CAISETSRRVETQYF. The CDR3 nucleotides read TGTGCCATCAGTGAGACTAGCCGCCGTGTGGAGACCCAGTACTTC.

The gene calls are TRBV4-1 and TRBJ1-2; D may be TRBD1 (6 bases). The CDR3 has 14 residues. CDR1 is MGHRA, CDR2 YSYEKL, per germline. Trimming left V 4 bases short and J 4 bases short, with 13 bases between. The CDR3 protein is CASSLNRVSYGYTF. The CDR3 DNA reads TGCGCCAGCAGCCTTAACAGGGTTAGCTATGGCTACACCTTC.

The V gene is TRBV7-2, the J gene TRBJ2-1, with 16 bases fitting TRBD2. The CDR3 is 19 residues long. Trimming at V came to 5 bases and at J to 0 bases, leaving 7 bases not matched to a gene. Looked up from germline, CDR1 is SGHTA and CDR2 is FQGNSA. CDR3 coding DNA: TGTGCCAGCAGCATCGCGGGACTAGCGGGAGGGAGCTCCTACAATGAGCAGTTCTTC. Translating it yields CASSIAGLAGGSSYNEQFF.

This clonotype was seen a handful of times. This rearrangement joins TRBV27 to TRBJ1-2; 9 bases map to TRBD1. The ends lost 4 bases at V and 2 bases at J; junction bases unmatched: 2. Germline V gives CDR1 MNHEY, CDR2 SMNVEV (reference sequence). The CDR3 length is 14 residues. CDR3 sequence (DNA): TGTGCCAGCAGTTCCGGGACAGGGAACTATGGCTACACCTTC. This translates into CASSSGTGNYGYTF.

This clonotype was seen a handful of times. Here the CDR3 DNA reads TGTGCCAGCAGCTTAGGGCGGAGTGGCATTCAGCCCCAGCATTTT. Amino acid sequence: CASSLGRSGIQPQHF. V gene TRBV11-2 combines with J gene TRBJ1-5; no definite D call. The germline gives CDR1 SGHAT, CDR2 FQNNGV. Trimming removed 1 base from V and 6 bases from J, with 13 bases in between. There are 15 residues in the CDR3.

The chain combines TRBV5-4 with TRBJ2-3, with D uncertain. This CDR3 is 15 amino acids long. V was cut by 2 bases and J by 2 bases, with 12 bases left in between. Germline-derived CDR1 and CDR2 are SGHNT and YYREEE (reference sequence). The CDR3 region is CASSLNAEPTDTQYF. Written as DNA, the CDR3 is TGTGCCAGCAGCTTAAACGCGGAACCCACAGATACGCAGTATTTT.

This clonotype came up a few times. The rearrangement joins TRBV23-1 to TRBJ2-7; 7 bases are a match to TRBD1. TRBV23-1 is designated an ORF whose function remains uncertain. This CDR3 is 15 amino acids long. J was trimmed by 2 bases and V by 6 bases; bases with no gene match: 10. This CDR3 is CASSIPGQRTYEQYF. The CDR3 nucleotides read TGCGCCAGCAGCATTCCGGGACAGAGAACCTACGAGCAGTACTTC.

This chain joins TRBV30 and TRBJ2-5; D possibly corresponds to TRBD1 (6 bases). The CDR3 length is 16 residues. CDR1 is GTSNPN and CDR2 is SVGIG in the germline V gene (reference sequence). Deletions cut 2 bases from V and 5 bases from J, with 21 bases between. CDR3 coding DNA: TGTGCCTGGAGTAATCCCGGGACATCTCACGCGGAGACCCAGTACTTC. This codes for CAWSNPGTSHAETQYF.

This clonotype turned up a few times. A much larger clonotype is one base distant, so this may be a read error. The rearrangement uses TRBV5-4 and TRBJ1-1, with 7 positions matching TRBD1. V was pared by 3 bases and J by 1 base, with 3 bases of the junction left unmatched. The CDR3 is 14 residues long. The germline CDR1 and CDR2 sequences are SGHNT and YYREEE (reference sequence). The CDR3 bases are TGTGCCAGCAGCTGGGGACAGTCGAACACTGAAGCTTTCTTT. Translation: CASSWGQSNTEAFF.

CDR3 nucleotide sequence: TGTGCCAGCAGTTACGCCGGAAACGAGCAGTACTTC. This codes for CASSYAGNEQYF. V and J are TRBV6-5 and TRBJ2-7, with D hard to call. The CDR3 length is 12 residues. The germline CDR1 and CDR2 sequences are MNHEY and SVGAGI. Trimming took 2 bases from V and 5 from J, leaving 7 bases between them.

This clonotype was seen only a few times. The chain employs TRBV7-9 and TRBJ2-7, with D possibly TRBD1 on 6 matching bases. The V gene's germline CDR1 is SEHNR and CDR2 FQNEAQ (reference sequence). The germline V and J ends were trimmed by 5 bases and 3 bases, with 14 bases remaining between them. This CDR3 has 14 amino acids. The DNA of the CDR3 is TGTGCCAGCAGCCCTCAGGGGCAGCTCTACGAGCAGTACTTC. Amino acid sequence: CASSPQGQLYEQYF.

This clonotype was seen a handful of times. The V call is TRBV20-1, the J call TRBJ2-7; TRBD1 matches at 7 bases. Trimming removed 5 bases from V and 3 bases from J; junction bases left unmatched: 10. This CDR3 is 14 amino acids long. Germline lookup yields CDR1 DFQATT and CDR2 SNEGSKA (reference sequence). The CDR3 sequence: CSAFLRDRGYEQYF. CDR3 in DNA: TGCAGTGCTTTCCTCCGGGACAGAGGCTACGAGCAGTACTTC.

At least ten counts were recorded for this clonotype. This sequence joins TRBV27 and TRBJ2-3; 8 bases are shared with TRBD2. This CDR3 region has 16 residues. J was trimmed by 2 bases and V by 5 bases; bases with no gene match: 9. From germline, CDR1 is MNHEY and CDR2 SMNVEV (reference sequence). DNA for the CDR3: TGTGCCAGCAGTCCACTGGGACTAGTACCCACAGATACGCAGTATTTT. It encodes CASSPLGLVPTDTQYF.

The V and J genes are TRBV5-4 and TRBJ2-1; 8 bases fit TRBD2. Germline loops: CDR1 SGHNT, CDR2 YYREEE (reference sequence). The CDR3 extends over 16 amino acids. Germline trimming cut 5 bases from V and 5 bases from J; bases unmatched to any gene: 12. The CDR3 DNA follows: TGTGCCAGCAGGTTTAGGGATCTAGCGGGCGACAATGAGCAGTTCTTC. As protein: CASRFRDLAGDNEQFF. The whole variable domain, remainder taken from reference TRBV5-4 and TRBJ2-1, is ETGVTQSPTHLIKTRGQQVTLRCSSQSGHNTVSWYQQALGQGPQFIFQYYREEENGRGNFPPRFSGLQFPNYSSELNVNALELDDSALYLCASRFRDLAGDNEQFFGPGTRLTVL.

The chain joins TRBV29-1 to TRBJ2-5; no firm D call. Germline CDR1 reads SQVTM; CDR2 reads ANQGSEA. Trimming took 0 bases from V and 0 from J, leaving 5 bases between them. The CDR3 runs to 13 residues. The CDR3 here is CSVEDDHQETQYF. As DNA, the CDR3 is TGCAGCGTTGAAGATGATCACCAAGAGACCCAGTACTTC. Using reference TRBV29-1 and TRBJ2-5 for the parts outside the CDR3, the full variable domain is SAVISQKPSRDICQRGTSLTIQCQVDSQVTMMFWYRQQPGQSLTLIATANQGSEATYESGFVIDKFPISRPNLTFSTLTVSNMSPEDSSIYLCSVEDDHQETQYFGPGTRLLVL.

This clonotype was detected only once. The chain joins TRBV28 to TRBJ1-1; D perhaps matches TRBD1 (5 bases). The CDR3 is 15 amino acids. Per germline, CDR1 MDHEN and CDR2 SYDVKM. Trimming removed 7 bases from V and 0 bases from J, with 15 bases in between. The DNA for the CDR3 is TGTGCCAGCACCGTACGTTGGGGGGTGAACACTGAAGCTTTCTTT. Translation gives CASTVRWGVNTEAFF.

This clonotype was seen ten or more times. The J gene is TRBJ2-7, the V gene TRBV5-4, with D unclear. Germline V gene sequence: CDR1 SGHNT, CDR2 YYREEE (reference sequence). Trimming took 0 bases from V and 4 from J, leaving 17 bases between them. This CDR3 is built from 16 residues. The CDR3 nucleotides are TGTGCCAGCAGCTTGGATGTCATGGCAGGCGATTACGAGCAGTACTTC. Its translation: CASSLDVMAGDYEQYF.

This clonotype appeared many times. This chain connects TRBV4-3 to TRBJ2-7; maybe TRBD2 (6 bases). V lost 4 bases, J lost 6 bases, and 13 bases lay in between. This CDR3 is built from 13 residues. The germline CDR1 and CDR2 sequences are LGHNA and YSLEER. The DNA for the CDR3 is TGCGCCAGCAGCCTGACGGGAGACAGCGAGCAGTACTTC. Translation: CASSLTGDSEQYF.